The source of this TCR beta chain is a study of cytomegalovirus exposure and HLA in healthy donors. Donors likely had unrecorded immune exposures despite being nominally healthy when sampled. The PCR had 60 Vbeta and 13 Jbeta primers. TCRdb's copy holds only in-frame clones and misses some; the assay was immunoSEQ multiplex PCR. The data show approximately 280,000 clones, about 90% seen once. Germline CDR1 reads LNHDA; CDR2 reads SQIVND (reference sequence). The CDR3 is 14 residues long. V gave up 8 bases and J gave up 8 bases; unmatched junction bases: 8. This clonotype originated in a woman younger than 35 in good health and CMV-seronegative. The chain couples TRBV19 to TRBJ1-4, with 10 bases fitting TRBD1. Input material: PBMCs. CDR3 sequence: CASLPRDRGEKLFF. The CDR3 nucleotides read TGTGCCAGTTTACCCCGGGACAGGGGCGAAAAACTGTTTTTT.